The clone carrying this TCR beta chain occurred a few times. Its antigen is unidentified. The entry originates in a study of human T cells and chemical hapten exposure. The study, taken as a whole, reports: The study found expanded TCRs formed significantly more large CDR3 similarity clusters than controls. High-frequency TCRs, those above 1 in 1000, stayed the same after DPC sensitization.

The library tagged each cDNA molecule with unique molecular identifiers. TCRdb re-analysed the RACE reads in MiXCR, keeping a single row per CDR3 protein. This table holds more than 80,000 distinct CDR3 sequences, roughly an eighth found once. V dropped 4 bases and J dropped 2; count of bases not matched to a gene: 7. Germline V gene data show CDR1 as KGHDR and CDR2 as SFDVKD. This CDR3 has 16 amino acids. Time point noted: pre-sensitization, week 0. The treatment denotes: therapeutic diphenylcyclopropenone sensitization with weekly scalp DPC. This material consisted of whole blood, taken in connection with sensitization to the hapten diphenylcyclopropenone (DPC). The gene calls are TRBV24-1 and TRBJ2-3, with 8 bases aligning to TRBD1. This clonotype was obtained from a woman in her 50s with alopecia areata. Some clones in this sample may be carry-over from other donors' samples. This CDR3 reads CATSDFRGLNTDTQYF. The CDR3, as DNA: TGTGCCACCAGTGACTTCAGGGGGCTTAACACAGATACGCAGTATTTT.